In its sample, the clone carrying this T cell receptor beta chain was seen once. Its antigen is as yet unknown. The data were obtained in a study of cytomegalovirus exposure and HLA in healthy donors. The overall study: Of some 410 genotyped donors, 81% grouped in the Caucasian-associated ancestry cluster.

PCR used 60 Vbeta primers and 13 Jbeta primers. Authors' processing steps: Tens of millions of unique TCR beta chains, roughly 11 million of them shared, were counted by a later analysis. Sequencing used immunoSEQ multiplex PCR; TCRdb keeps in-frame clones, though not all of them. The V and J calls and clone size are taken from that table; D and trimming were inferred from the DNA. The repertoire holds over 30,000 clones, with about 70% as singletons. The CDR3 consists of 15 residues. The J segment lost 4 bases and the V segment lost 0 bases, leaving 3 bases of the junction unmatched. The V gene's germline CDR1 is SGDLS and CDR2 YYNGEE. Points from the study as a whole: With later analysis, a missense DCLRE1C variant became linked to TCR beta V- and J-gene trimming.

This TCR was sampled from a man in his forties in good health and CMV-seropositive. Sequencing was performed on PBMCs. The chain joins TRBV9 to TRBJ2-2, with 7 bases aligning to TRBD1. Written as DNA, the CDR3 is TGTGCCAGCAGCGTAGTAGGGGGCGGCACCGGGGAGCTGTTTTTT. Protein product: CASSVVGGGTGELFF.